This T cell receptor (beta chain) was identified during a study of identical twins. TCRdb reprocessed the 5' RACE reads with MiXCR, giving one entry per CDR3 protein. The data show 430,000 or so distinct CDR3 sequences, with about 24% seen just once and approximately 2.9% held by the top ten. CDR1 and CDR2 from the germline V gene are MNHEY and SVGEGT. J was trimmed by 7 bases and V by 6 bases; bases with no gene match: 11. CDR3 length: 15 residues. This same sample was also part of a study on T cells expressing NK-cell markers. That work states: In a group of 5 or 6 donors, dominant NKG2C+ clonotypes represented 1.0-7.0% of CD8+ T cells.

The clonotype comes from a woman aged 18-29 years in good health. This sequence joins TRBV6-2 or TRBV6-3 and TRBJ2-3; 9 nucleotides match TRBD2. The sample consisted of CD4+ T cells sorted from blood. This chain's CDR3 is CASSDLAGTFNTQYF. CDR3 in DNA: TGTGCCAGCAGCGATCTAGCGGGAACCTTTAATACGCAGTATTTT.